This entry lists 5 T cell receptor beta chains sequenced from one sample in a study of neurological immune-mediated disorders. Via MiXCR, TCRdb re-called the 5' RACE reads, giving one row per CDR3 protein. In the table there are approximately 45,000 distinct CDR3 sequences, roughly 12% of which are singletons. Time point noted: longitudinal time-point 3. The material sequenced was PBMCs. The receptors originated from a man in his thirties or forties in good health.

This clonotype was counted at least ten times. The J gene is TRBJ2-5, the V gene TRBV27, with 9 bases that match TRBD2. The V gene end was trimmed by 2 bases and the J gene end by 1 base; junction bases not matched to a gene: 2. Germline CDR1 MNHEY, CDR2 SMNVEV (reference sequence). The CDR3 extends over 15 amino acids. CDR3 DNA sequence: TGTGCCAGCAGTTTAGCGGGAGGGCCCCAAGAGACCCAGTACTTC. Its translation: CASSLAGGPQETQYF.

At least ten counts were recorded for this clonotype. The chain employs TRBV29-1 and TRBJ2-5, with D perhaps TRBD1 or TRBD2 (6 bases each). Germline V gene sequence: CDR1 SQVTM, CDR2 ANQGSEA. Trimming shortened V by 4 bases and J by 5 bases, and 17 bases separated the two germline ends. The CDR3 has 14 amino acids. This chain's CDR3 is CSVGGAFPGETQYF. The CDR3 region has the DNA TGCAGCGTTGGGGGGGCTTTCCCTGGGGAGACCCAGTACTTC.

This clonotype appeared many times. The chain uses TRBV18 and TRBJ2-5, with TRBD2 matching over 12 bases. The CDR3 totals 15 residues. The V segment lost 5 bases and the J segment 6 bases; nucleotides outside the gene matches: 7. Germline CDR1 KGHSH, CDR2 LQKENI. The CDR3 protein is CASSDSGLAGQTQYF. CDR3 bases: TGTGCCAGCTCAGATTCCGGACTAGCGGGACAGACCCAGTACTTC.

The chain couples TRBV3-1 to TRBJ2-1; D remains unclear. CDR1 LGHDT and CDR2 YNNKEL come from the germline V gene (reference sequence). The CDR3 spans 16 residues. Trimming stripped 1 base from V and 9 bases from J, with 19 bases between. This CDR3 is CASSQGDGPIQSEQFF. The CDR3 DNA sequence: TGTGCCAGCAGCCAAGGCGACGGACCGATACAGAGTGAGCAGTTCTTC.

There are a few counts of this clonotype. This rearrangement joins TRBV20-1 to TRBJ2-1, with a possible D match to TRBD2 (6 bases). V lost 4 bases and J lost 5, with 15 bases in between. In germline, CDR1 is DFQATT, CDR2 SNEGSKA (reference sequence). There are 14 residues in the CDR3. The CDR3 reads CSATYGGSHNEQFF. The CDR3, as DNA: TGCAGTGCTACTTACGGGGGTAGCCACAATGAGCAGTTCTTC.